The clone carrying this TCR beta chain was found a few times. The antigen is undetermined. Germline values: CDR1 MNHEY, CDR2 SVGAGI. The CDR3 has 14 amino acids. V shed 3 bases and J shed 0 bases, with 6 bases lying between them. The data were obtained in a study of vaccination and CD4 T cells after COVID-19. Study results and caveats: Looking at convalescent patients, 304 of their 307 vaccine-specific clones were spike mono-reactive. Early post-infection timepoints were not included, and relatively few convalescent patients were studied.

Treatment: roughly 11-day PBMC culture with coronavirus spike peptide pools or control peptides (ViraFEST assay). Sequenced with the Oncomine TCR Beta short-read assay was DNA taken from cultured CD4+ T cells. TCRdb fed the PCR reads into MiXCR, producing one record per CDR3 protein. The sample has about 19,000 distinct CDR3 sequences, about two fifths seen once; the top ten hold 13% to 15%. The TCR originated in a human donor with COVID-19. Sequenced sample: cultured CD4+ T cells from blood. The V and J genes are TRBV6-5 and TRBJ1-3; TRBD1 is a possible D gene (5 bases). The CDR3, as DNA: TGTGCCAGCAGTTATGGGGCCTCTGGAAACACCATATATTTT. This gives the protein CASSYGASGNTIYF.